Sequencing of this T cell receptor beta chain was carried out in a study of blood T cell repertoires in COVID-19 (dated by TCRdb to about 2020). In terms of the full investigation: Collaborator samples came from the United States, Italy and Spain and covered acute and convalescent phases of COVID-19. Subjects who had been exposed to COVID-19, were actively infected with it, or had recovered from it provided the deeply sampled blood TCRbeta repertoires that made up the dataset. Where HLA class I and class II types were available, the types were taken from metadata supplied by the sample provider, not from assay-based typing. A de-identified subject ID, COVID-19 status, age in years and sex were almost always included in the sample metadata. The repertoires were released in a freely available public database intended as a resource for research on the immune response to SARS-CoV-2. The material from the prospective study consisted of cDNA or gDNA derived from T cells, B-cell-depleted T cells, or PBMCs. Samples were obtained from the ongoing ImmuneRACE study (first 160 participants) and from 1,000 to 1,500 subjects provided by 6 global collaborators. The research as a whole found: The quantity of clinical and demographic metadata differed by source and by participant and was supplied without curation.

In Seattle, one collaborating source enrolled patients while the infection was active and tracked those patients longitudinally over the course of disease. The collaborating institutions used their own protocols to collect whole blood in K2EDTA tubes. For TCRbeta analysis, collaborator samples were shipped as frozen whole blood, as isolated PBMCs, or as DNA extracted from either sample type. TCRbeta CDR3 regions were amplified from genomic DNA by means of the immunoSEQ Assay, a bias-controlled multiplex PCR. The authors processed their data as follows. The number of nucleated cells in each sample was estimated from the amplification of reference gene primers within the assay. Sequence reads were collapsed and filtered to measure the absolute abundance of every unique TCRbeta CDR3 rearrangement. Productive Simpson clonality was computed per sample as the square root of Simpson's diversity index over productive rearrangements. The clones in this table, taken by TCRdb from immuneACCESS, are in-frame only. Not every clone is retained; where verified, under half of the shortfall comes from an unresolved V gene, and the cause of the rest is unknown. V, J and clone size derive from that table, while D and trimming were established from the DNA sequence. This sample gives some 220,000 clones in total; roughly four fifths of them show up just once. The ten most abundant clones make up 5.2% of the sample.

The CDR3 goes from the cysteine to the phenylalanine over 18 residues. Only the CDR3 portion is preserved as DNA: 54 bases, with reading frame beginning at the first base. V was cut back by 5 bases and J by 4 bases, leaving a gap of 24 bases between them. In the germline V gene, CDR1 corresponds to MNHEY and CDR2 to SVGEGT. On this clone itself: The target of this receptor is not known. Qualities for individual bases were not recorded, and no much larger clone is one base off.

The clonotype was recovered from a woman aged 70 to 79 with COVID-19, enrolled during active disease. The chain joins TRBV6-2 or TRBV6-3 to TRBJ1-5; tentative D gene TRBD1, with 6 bases matching. Sequencing used peripheral blood. The nucleotides read TGTGCCAGCAGTCGCGTCCAGAACAGACAGGTCGAAAATCAGCCCCAGCATTTT. This gives the protein CASSRVQNRQVENQPQHF.